A selection of T cell receptor beta chains follows, all from one sample in a study of T cell responses to AZD1222 COVID-19 vaccine. Some clones are missing from TCRdb's copy, which holds only in-frame ones; the method was immunoSEQ multiplex PCR. This sample has 75,000 to 90,000 clones; around 90% occur once, and the top ten carry under 3%. The sequencing used peripheral blood, collected on day 0 of AZD1222 vaccination. The source of these receptors is an adult in good health. Each CDR3 is given with its conserved first and last residue. A D gene is named only where the DNA matches it firmly. Not all rows give a size; the values are once, few, many and, for expanded clones, a class.

clone size	V gene	J gene	D gene	CDR3 DNA	CDR3 protein
-	TRBV19	TRBJ1-2	-	TGTGCCAGTAGTATGACAGCTGGAGGCTATGGCTACACCTTC	CASSMTAGGYGYTF
-	TRBV18	TRBJ2-3	-	TGTGCCAGCTCACCCATAAGTTCCACCACAGATACGCAGTATTTT	CASSPISSTTDTQYF
-	TRBV5-1	TRBJ2-7	TRBD1	TGCGCCAGCAGCTGGGGACAGGGAGCCTACGAGCAGTACTTC	CASSWGQGAYEQYF
-	TRBV4-3	TRBJ2-7	TRBD2	TGCGCCAGCAGCCAAGAGCCTAGCGGGGTCTCCTACGAGCAGTACTTC	CASSQEPSGVSYEQYF
-	TRBV6-5	TRBJ2-7	-	TGTGCCAGCACCCCTGGGGGGGGCGCTTCTTACGAGCAGTACTTC	CASTPGGGASYEQYF
-	TRBV2	TRBJ2-3	TRBD2	TGTGCCAGCAGTGATGGACTAGCGGGAGTCCCTAGCACAGATACGCAGTATTTT	CASSDGLAGVPSTDTQYF
-	TRBV7-9	TRBJ1-1	-	TGTGCCAGCAGGTTCAGGGGTGACACTGAAGCTTTCTTT	CASRFRGDTEAFF
few	TRBV4-1	TRBJ2-1	-	TGCGCCAGCAGCCAAGACGGGGGACTCACCTACAATGAGCAGTTCTTC	CASSQDGGLTYNEQFF
-	TRBV9	TRBJ2-1	-	TGTGCCAGCAGCGTAGGAGGGTCCTACAATGAGCAGTTCTTC	CASSVGGSYNEQFF
-	TRBV7-9	TRBJ2-1	-	TGTGCCAGCAGCTTAGCGGCGAACTCCTACAATGAGCAGTTCTTC	CASSLAANSYNEQFF
-	TRBV6-1	TRBJ1-5	TRBD1	TGTGCCAGCAACCCACAACAGGGGGCAGGGCAGCCCCAGCATTTT	CASNPQQGAGQPQHF
-	TRBV6-5	TRBJ2-7	-	TGTGCCAGCAGTCGAGGGGCAGGGGCCACCTACGAGCAGTACTTC	CASSRGAGATYEQYF
-	TRBV18	TRBJ2-2	TRBD1	TGTGCCAGCTCACCGGGACAGTCCACCGGGGAGCTGTTTTTT	CASSPGQSTGELFF
-	TRBV29-1	TRBJ1-4	-	TGCAGCGTCCTCTCCGCGGAGACGGTTGAAAAACTGTTTTTT	CSVLSAETVEKLFF
-	TRBV5-6	TRBJ1-1	-	TGTGCCAGCAGCTTCGGGTTGTCGAACACTGAAGCTTTCTTT	CASSFGLSNTEAFF
-	TRBV24-1	TRBJ2-2	-	TGTGCCACCAGTGATTGGGCCGCTGATGCGAACACCGGGGAGCTGTTTTTT	CATSDWAADANTGELFF
-	TRBV6-1	TRBJ1-1	TRBD1	TGTGCCAGCAGTCCCGGGACAGACACTGAAGCTTTCTTT	CASSPGTDTEAFF
-	TRBV9	TRBJ1-6	TRBD1	TGTGCCAGCAGCGTCGACAGGGGCTACCTCCACTTT	CASSVDRGYLHF
-	TRBV6-5	TRBJ1-6	-	TGTGCCAGCAGTTACTCGAAGGACTCACCCCTCCACTTT	CASSYSKDSPLHF
-	TRBV6-1	TRBJ1-1	-	TGTGCCAGCAGTGTAGCGGGAGAGAACACTGAAGCTTTCTTT	CASSVAGENTEAFF
few	TRBV2	TRBJ2-7	-	TGTGCCAGCATCCAGGGTCGAGTACCCTACCCGGAGCAGTACTTC	CASIQGRVPYPEQYF
-	TRBV9	TRBJ2-1	TRBD2	TGTGCCAGCAGCGTAGTGGTAGCGGGAGTGAATGAGCAGTTCTTC	CASSVVVAGVNEQFF
-	TRBV3-1/TRBV3-2	TRBJ2-7	TRBD2	TGTGCCAGCAGCCAAGAACCCCGGTGGGGGGTAGCGGGGGGGCAGGGCGAGCAGTACTTC	CASSQEPRWGVAGGQGEQYF
once	TRBV30	TRBJ1-1	-	TGTGCCTGCCCGGGACGGTACACTGAAGCTTTCTTT	CACPGRYTEAFF
-	TRBV5-6	TRBJ2-5	TRBD1	TGTGCCAGCAGCGTCCGGGACAGGGGGCCCCTGGAGACCCAGTACTTC	CASSVRDRGPLETQYF
-	TRBV6-1	TRBJ2-2	-	TGTGCCAGCAGTGAATATAGGGCGAACACCGGGGAGCTGTTTTTT	CASSEYRANTGELFF
-	TRBV3-1/TRBV3-2	TRBJ1-2	-	TGTGCCAGCAGCCACGCCGTGGTCGGAGGCTACACCTTC	CASSHAVVGGYTF
-	TRBV20-1	TRBJ2-5	TRBD2	TGCAGTGCTAGTACCAGCGGGGTCGTTAGCGGGACCCAGTACTTC	CSASTSGVVSGTQYF
-	TRBV30	TRBJ2-5	-	TGTGCCTGGAGTGGCTGGTATAGGGAGACCCAGTACTTC	CAWSGWYRETQYF
-	TRBV19	TRBJ2-1	TRBD2	TGTGCCAGTAGACGGACTAGCGGGGGACTGGGTGAGCAGTTCTTC	CASRRTSGGLGEQFF
-	TRBV4-3	TRBJ1-6	-	TGCGCCAGCAGCCTCAGAAGCTATAATTCACCCCTCCACTTT	CASSLRSYNSPLHF
-	TRBV6-5	TRBJ1-2	-	TGTGCCAGCACCACTTACAAAGGCGTTCAACGTGACTACACCTTC	CASTTYKGVQRDYTF
-	TRBV15	TRBJ1-5	TRBD1	TGTGCCACCAGCAGAGCCTCCGGGACAGGGGGTAGTCTGGGTCAGCCCCAGCATTTT	CATSRASGTGGSLGQPQHF
-	TRBV11-2	TRBJ2-5	-	TGTGCCAGCAGTTCTTCCGGTGGGATTCCCCGCCAGTACTTC	CASSSSGGIPRQYF
-	TRBV3-1/TRBV3-2	TRBJ2-2	-	TGTGCCAGCAGCCCTGCACACCTGACCGGGGAGCTGTTTTTT	CASSPAHLTGELFF
once	TRBV2	TRBJ2-3	-	TGTGCCAGCAGTGAATACCCCGGCACAGATACGCAGTATTTT	CASSEYPGTDTQYF
-	TRBV9	TRBJ2-7	-	TGTGCCAGCAGCGAACATGGGGCAGCCTCCTACGAGCAGTACTTC	CASSEHGAASYEQYF
-	TRBV4-2	TRBJ2-1	-	TGTGCCAGCAGCCAGGCGCCCCGGGGGCCCGAGAGCTCCTACAATGAGCAGTTCTTC	CASSQAPRGPESSYNEQFF
-	TRBV2	TRBJ2-7	-	TGTGCCAGCACCCAGGGTTCCTACGAGCAGTACTTC	CASTQGSYEQYF
-	TRBV7-9	TRBJ1-5	TRBD1	TGTGCCAGCAGCACGGGACAGCGTCCCCGGGCCCAGCATTTT	CASSTGQRPRAQHF
-	TRBV11-2	TRBJ2-1	-	TGTGCCAGCAGCTTAGGGGAGATCGCCTACAATGAGCAGTTCTTC	CASSLGEIAYNEQFF
-	TRBV6-4	TRBJ2-3	-	TGTGCCAGCAGTGACTGGCAGGGAGATACGCAGTATTTT	CASSDWQGDTQYF
-	TRBV6-5	TRBJ1-2	-	TGTGCCAGCAGTTACGTCCTCGTCGGGACTAACTATGGCTACACCTTC	CASSYVLVGTNYGYTF
once	TRBV19	TRBJ2-1	-	TGTGCCAGTGGCCCTATAGATGGTAGGTCCTACAATGAGCAGTTCTTC	CASGPIDGRSYNEQFF
-	TRBV20-1	TRBJ1-3	-	TGCAGTGCTAGATCTCGGCACACCATATATTTT	CSARSRHTIYF
-	TRBV6-5	TRBJ1-1	TRBD1	TGTGCCAGCAGTACCCAGACAGGGGCGGACACTGAAGCTTTCTTT	CASSTQTGADTEAFF